This TCR beta chain originates from a study of T cells expressing NK-cell markers. The CDR3 covers 12 residues. Germline V gives CDR1 DFQATT, CDR2 SNEGSKA (reference sequence). TCRdb reanalyzed the 5' RACE reads, giving one entry per CDR3 protein sequence and no DNA. The table lists 200,000 to 300,000 distinct CDR3 sequences. The source is a woman between 18 and 75 years old in good health. Sequencing was performed on blood T cells: a sorted CD56 or NKG2C T cell subset, CD4+ or CD8+ T cells, or bulk PBMC T cells (not recorded which). V is TRBV20-1 and J is TRBJ2-1. The CDR3 spells CSAKGGFDEQFF.